This note documents a single T cell receptor beta chain sequence. This sample was included in a study of control samples from healthy donors and cancer patients. Germline lookup yields CDR1 SGHRS and CDR2 YFSETQ. CDR3 length equals 14 residues. Between the trimmed V and J ends, which lost 4 bases and 3 bases, there was a span of 11 bases. Using immunoSEQ multiplex PCR, the repertoire was profiled, and TCRdb retains in-frame clones only, with some absent. The profile shows some 120,000 clones, 80% to 90% of them singletons. The V and J genes are TRBV5-1 and TRBJ1-5; a weak D match, TRBD1 (5 bases). The material sequenced was blood. This sequence originates from a man aged 60 to 75 in good health. CDR3 amino acids: CASSATGDNQPQHF. The CDR3 DNA reads TGCGCCAGCAGCGCAACAGGAGACAATCAGCCCCAGCATTTT. Looking up the rest from reference TRBV5-1 and TRBJ1-5 gives the full variable domain: KAGVTQTPRYLIKTRGQQVTLSCSPISGHRSVSWYQQTPGQGLQFLFEYFSETQRNKGNFPGRFSGRQFSNSRSEMNVSTLELGDSALYLCASSATGDNQPQHFGDGTRLSIL.